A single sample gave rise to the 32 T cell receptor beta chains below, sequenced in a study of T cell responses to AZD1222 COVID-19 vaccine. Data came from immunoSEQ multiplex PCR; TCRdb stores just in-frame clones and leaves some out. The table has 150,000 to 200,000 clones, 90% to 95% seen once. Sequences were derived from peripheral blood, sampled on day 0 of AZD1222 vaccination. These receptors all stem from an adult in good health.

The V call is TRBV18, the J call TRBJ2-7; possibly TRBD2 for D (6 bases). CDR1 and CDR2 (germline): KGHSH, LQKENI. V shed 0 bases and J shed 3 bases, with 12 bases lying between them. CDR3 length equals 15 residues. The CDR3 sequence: CASSPPASEVYEQYF. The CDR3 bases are TGTGCCAGCTCACCACCGGCTAGCGAGGTCTACGAGCAGTACTTC.

The CDR3 loop is CSARWGTQYF. CDR3 coding DNA: TGCAGTGCCAGATGGGGTACGCAGTATTTT. The chain links TRBV20-1 to TRBJ2-3; the D is unclear. The germline gives CDR1 DFQATT, CDR2 SNEGSKA (reference sequence). This CDR3 comprises 10 residues. Trimming pared 6 bases from V and 8 bases from J, leaving 9 bases between.

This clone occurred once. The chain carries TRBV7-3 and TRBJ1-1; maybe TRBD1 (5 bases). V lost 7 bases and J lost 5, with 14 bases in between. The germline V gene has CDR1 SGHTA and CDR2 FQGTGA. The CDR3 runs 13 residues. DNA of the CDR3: TGTGCCAGCAAAAGGGGCCGAGAGACTGAAGCTTTCTTT. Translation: CASKRGRETEAFF.

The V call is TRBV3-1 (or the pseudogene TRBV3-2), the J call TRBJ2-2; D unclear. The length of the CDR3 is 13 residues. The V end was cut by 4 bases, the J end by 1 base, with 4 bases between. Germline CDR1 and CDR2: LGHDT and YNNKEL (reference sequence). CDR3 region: CASSPQNTGELFF. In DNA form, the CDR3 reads TGTGCCAGCAGCCCACAGAACACCGGGGAGCTGTTTTTT.

The DNA of the CDR3 is TGTGCCAGCAGCGCGACCCCGGGACACCCCCGGGGGAACACTGAAGCTTTCTTT. Translation: CASSATPGHPRGNTEAFF. V usage is TRBV5-5 and J usage is TRBJ1-1; a weak D match, TRBD1 (6 bases). The CDR3 has 18 amino acids. Germline loops: CDR1 SGHKS, CDR2 YYEKEE (reference sequence). V was pared by 4 bases and J by 1 base, with 23 bases between. The variable domain in full, with the rest retrieved from reference TRBV5-5 and TRBJ1-1, is DAGVTQSPTHLIKTRGQQVTLRCSPISGHKSVSWYQQVLGQGPQFIFQYYEKEERGRGNFPDRFSARQFPNYSSELNVNALLLGDSALYLCASSATPGHPRGNTEAFFGQGTRLTVV.

CDR3 DNA sequence: TGCGCCAGCAGCCACGGGACAGTGGATTCACCCCTCCACTTT. This encodes CASSHGTVDSPLHF. This sequence joins TRBV5-1 and TRBJ1-6; 7 bases map to TRBD1. J lost 8 bases, V lost 4 bases, and 6 bases had no gene match. CDR3 size: 14 residues. Germline assignment: CDR1 SGHRS and CDR2 YFSETQ.

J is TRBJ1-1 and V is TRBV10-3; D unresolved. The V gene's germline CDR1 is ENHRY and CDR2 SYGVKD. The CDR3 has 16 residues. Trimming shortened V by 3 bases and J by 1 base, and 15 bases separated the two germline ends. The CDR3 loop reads CAISDHTRHTNTEAFF. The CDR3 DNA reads TGTGCCATCAGTGACCATACCAGGCACACGAACACTGAAGCTTTCTTT.

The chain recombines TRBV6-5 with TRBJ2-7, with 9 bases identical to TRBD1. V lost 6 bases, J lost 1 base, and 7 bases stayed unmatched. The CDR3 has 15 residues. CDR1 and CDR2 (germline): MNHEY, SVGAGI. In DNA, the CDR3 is TGTGCCAGCAGGTCCGGGACAGGGATATCCTACGAGCAGTACTTC. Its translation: CASRSGTGISYEQYF.

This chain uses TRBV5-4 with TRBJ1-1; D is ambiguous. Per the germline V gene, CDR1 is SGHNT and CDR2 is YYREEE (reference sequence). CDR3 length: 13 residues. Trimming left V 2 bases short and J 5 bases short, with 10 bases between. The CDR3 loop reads CASSFKGGTEAFF. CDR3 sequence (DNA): TGTGCCAGCAGCTTTAAGGGTGGTACTGAAGCTTTCTTT.

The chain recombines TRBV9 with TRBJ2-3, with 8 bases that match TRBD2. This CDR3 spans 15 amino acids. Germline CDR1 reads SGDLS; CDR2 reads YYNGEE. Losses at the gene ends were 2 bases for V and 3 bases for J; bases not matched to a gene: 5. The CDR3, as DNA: TGTGCCAGCAGCGTTAGCGGGATGGGTACAGATACGCAGTATTTT. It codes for CASSVSGMGTDTQYF. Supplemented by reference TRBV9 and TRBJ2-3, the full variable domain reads DSGVTQTPKHLITATGQRVTLRCSPRSGDLSVYWYQQSLDQGLQFLIQYYNGEERAKGNILERFSAQQFPDLHSELNLSSLELGDSALYFCASSVSGMGTDTQYFGPGTRLTVL.

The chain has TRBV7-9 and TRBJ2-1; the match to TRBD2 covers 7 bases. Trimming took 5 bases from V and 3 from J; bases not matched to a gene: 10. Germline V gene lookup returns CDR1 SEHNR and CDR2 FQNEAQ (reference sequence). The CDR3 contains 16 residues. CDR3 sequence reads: CASSPSLAPIYNEQFF. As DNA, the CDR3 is TGTGCCAGCAGCCCTTCACTAGCGCCTATCTACAATGAGCAGTTCTTC.

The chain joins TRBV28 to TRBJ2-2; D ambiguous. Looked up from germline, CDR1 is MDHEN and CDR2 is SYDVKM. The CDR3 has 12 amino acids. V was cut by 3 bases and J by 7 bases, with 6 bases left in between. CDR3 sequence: CASSFTIGELFF. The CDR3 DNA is TGTGCCAGCAGTTTCACAATCGGGGAGCTGTTTTTT.

The CDR3 DNA reads TGCGCCAGCTTTTCGGCTAGCACAGATACGCAGTATTTT. Amino acid sequence: CASFSASTDTQYF. This rearrangement joins TRBV5-1 to TRBJ2-3; D is uncertain. V lost 7 bases, J lost 0 bases, and 9 bases lay in between. This CDR3 is 13 amino acids long. Germline values: CDR1 SGHRS, CDR2 YFSETQ.

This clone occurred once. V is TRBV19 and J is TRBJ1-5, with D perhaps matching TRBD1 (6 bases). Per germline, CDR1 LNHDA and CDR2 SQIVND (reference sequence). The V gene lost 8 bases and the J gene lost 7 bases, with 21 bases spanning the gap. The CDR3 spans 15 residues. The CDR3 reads CASGGARGARQPQHF. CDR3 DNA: TGTGCCAGTGGGGGCGCGAGGGGGGCTCGGCAGCCCCAGCATTTT. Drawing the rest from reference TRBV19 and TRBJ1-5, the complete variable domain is DGGITQSPKYLFRKEGQNVTLSCEQNLNHDAMYWYRQDPGQGLRLIYYSQIVNDFQKGDIAEGYSVSREKKESFPLTVTSAQKNPTAFYLCASGGARGARQPQHFGDGTRLSIL.

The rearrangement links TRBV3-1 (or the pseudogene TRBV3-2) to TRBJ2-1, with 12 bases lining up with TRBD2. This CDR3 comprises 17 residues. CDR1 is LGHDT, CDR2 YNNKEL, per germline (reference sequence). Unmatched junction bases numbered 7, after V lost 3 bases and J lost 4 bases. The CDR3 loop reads CASSHLGLAGRYNEQFF. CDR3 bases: TGTGCCAGCAGCCATTTGGGACTAGCGGGCCGGTACAATGAGCAGTTCTTC.

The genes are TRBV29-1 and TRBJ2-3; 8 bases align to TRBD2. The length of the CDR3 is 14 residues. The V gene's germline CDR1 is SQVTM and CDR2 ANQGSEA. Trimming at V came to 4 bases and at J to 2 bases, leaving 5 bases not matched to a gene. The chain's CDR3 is CSVVERGPTDTQYF. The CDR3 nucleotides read TGCAGCGTTGTGGAGCGGGGGCCCACAGATACGCAGTATTTT.

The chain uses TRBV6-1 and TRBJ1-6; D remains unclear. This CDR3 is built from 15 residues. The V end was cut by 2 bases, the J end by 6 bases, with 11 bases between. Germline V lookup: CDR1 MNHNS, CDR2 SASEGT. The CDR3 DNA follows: TGTGCCAGCAGTGAAATAGGTCAGGCTAATTCACCCCTCCACTTT. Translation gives CASSEIGQANSPLHF.

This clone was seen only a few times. CDR3 residues: CASSPGTGIGPLHF. The CDR3 DNA follows: TGTGCCAGTAGCCCCGGGACCGGGATTGGACCCCTCCACTTT. The chain uses TRBV19 and TRBJ1-6; D is perhaps TRBD1 (5 bases). CDR1 LNHDA and CDR2 SQIVND come from the germline V gene (reference sequence). This CDR3 is built from 14 residues. V was clipped by 6 bases and J by 12 bases, with 18 bases between them.

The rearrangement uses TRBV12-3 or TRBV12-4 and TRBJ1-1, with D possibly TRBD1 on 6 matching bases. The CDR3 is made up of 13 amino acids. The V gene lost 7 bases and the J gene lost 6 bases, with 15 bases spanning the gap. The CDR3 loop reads CASTRPGGAEAFF. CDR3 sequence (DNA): TGTGCCAGCACCCGGCCGGGGGGCGCTGAAGCTTTCTTT.

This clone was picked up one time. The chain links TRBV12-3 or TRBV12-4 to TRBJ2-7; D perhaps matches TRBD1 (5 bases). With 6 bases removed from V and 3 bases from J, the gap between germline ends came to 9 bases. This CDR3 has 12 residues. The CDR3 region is CASSPRGYEQYF. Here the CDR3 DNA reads TGTGCCAGCAGCCCAAGGGGCTACGAGCAGTACTTC.

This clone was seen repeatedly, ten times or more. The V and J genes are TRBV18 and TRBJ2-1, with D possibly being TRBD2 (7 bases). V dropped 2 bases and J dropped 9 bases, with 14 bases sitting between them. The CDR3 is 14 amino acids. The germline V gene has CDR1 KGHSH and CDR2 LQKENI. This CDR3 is CASSPSTRGAEQFF. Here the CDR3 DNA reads TGTGCCAGCTCACCATCTACTCGGGGGGCTGAGCAGTTCTTC.

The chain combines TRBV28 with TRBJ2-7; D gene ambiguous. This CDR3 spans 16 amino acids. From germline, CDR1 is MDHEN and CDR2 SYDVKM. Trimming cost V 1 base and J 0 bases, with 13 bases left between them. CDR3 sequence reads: CASSLFPGSSSYEQYF. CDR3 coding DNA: TGTGCCAGCAGTTTATTTCCAGGATCAAGCTCCTACGAGCAGTACTTC. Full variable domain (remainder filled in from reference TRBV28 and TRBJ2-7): DVKVTQSSRYLVKRTGEKVFLECVQDMDHENMFWYRQDPGLGLRLIYFSYDVKMKEKGDIPEGYSVSREKKERFSLILESASTNQTSMYLCASSLFPGSSSYEQYFGPGTRLTVT.

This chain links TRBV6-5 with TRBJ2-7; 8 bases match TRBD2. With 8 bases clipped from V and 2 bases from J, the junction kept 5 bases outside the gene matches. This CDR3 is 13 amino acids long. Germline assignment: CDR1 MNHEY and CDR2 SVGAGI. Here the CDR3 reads CASRLAGAYEQYF. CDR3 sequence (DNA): TGTGCCAGCCGTCTAGCGGGTGCCTACGAGCAGTACTTC.

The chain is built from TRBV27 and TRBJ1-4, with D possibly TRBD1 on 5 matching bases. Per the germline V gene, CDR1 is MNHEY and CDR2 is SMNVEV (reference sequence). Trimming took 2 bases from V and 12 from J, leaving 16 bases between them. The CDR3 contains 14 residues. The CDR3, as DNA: TGTGCCAGCAGTTTAACCAGGGTAGGGTCAGAACTGTTTTTT. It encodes CASSLTRVGSELFF.

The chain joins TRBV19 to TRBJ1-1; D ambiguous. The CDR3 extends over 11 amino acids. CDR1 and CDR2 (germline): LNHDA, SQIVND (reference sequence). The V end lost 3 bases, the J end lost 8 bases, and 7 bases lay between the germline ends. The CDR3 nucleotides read TGTGCCAGTAGTATCGGCAGGGAAGCTTTCTTT. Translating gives CASSIGREAFF.

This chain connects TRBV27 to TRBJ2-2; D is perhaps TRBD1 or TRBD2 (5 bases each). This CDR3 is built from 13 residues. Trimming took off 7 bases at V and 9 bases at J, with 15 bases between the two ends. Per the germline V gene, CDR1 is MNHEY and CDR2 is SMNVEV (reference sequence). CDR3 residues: CASTKMGDRELFF. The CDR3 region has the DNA TGTGCCAGCACCAAGATGGGGGACCGGGAGCTGTTTTTT.

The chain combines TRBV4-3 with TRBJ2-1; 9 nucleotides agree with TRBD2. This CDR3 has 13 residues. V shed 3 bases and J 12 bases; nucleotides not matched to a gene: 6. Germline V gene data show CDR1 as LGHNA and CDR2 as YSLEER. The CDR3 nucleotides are TGCGCCAGCAGCCATGTAGCGGGGGAGAGGCAGTTCTTC. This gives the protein CASSHVAGERQFF.

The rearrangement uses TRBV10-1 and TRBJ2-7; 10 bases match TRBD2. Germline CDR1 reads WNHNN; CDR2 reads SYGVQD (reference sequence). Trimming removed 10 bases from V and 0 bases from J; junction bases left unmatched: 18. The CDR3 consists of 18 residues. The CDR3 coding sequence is TGCGCCACCGAAAGGACAGCGATTTTAGCGGGAGGCTCCTACGAGCAGTACTTC. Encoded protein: CATERTAILAGGSYEQYF.

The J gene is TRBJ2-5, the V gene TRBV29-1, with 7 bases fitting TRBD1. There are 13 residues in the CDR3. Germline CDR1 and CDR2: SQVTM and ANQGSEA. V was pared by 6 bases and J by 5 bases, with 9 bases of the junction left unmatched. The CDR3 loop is CSVRQGSGETQYF. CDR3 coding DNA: TGCAGCGTGCGACAGGGTTCCGGCGAGACCCAGTACTTC.

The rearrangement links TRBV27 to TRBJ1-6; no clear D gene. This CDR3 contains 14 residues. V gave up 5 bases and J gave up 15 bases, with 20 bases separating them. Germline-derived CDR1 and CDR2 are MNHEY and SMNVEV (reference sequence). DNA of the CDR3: TGTGCCAGCAGTACAAACAGCGCCAGATTCGACCTCCACTTT. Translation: CASSTNSARFDLHF.

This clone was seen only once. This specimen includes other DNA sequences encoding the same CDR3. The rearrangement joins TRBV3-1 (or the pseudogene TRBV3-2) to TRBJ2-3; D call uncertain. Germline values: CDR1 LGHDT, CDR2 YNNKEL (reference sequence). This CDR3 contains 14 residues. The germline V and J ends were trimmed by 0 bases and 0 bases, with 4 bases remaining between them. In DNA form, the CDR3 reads TGTGCCAGCAGCCAAGACCTGAGCACAGATACGCAGTATTTT. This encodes CASSQDLSTDTQYF.

The CDR3 protein is CASSPRTSGPSLTDTQYF. CDR3 nucleotides: TGTGCCAGCAGCCCACGGACTAGCGGGCCCTCCCTAACAGATACGCAGTATTTT. The V and J genes are TRBV9 and TRBJ2-3, with TRBD2 matching over 11 bases. The V gene's germline CDR1 is SGDLS and CDR2 YYNGEE. The CDR3 runs to 18 residues. Losses at the gene ends were 4 bases for V and 3 bases for J; bases not matched to a gene: 13.